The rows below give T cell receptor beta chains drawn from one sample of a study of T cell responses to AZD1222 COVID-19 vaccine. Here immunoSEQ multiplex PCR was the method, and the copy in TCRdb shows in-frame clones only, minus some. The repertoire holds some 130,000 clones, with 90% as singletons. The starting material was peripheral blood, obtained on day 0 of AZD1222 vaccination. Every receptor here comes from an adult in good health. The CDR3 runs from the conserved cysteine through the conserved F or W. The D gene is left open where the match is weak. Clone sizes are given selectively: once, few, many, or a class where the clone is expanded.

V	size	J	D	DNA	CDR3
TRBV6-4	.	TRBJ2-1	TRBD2	TGTGCCAGCAGTTCTAGCGGGGGGGATCACAATGAGCAGTTCTTC	CASSSSGGDHNEQFF
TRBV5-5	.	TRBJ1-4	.	TGTGCCAGCAGCCCCAGACGAGCCGCGAGGGAAAAACTGTTTTTT	CASSPRRAAREKLFF
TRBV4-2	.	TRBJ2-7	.	TGTGCCAGCAGCCAAGAAGGGTCCGGGGGATACTACGAGCAGTACTTC	CASSQEGSGGYYEQYF
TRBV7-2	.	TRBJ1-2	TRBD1	TGTGCCAGCAGCTTAAATTTCCGGACAGGGGCAGGTGGCTACACCTTC	CASSLNFRTGAGGYTF
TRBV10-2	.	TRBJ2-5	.	TGCGCCAGCAGACCCGGGGGCGAGACCCAGTACTTC	CASRPGGETQYF
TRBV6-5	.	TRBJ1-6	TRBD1	TGTGCCAGCACCGTCACAGGGGCGGGTAATTCACCCCTCCACTTT	CASTVTGAGNSPLHF
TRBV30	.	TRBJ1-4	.	TGTGCCTGGAGTGCGACCGGCGGGGAACTGTTTTTT	CAWSATGGELFF
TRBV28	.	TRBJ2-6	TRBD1	TGTGCCAGCGTCCCAGGGGGCTCTGGGGCCAACGTCCTGACTTTC	CASVPGGSGANVLTF
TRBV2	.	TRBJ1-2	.	TGTGCCAGCAGTGAAGGAAGGTATGGCTACACCTTC	CASSEGRYGYTF
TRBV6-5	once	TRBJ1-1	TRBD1	TGTGCCAGCGGATTCAGGGGGCCCAACACTGAAGCTTTCTTT	CASGFRGPNTEAFF
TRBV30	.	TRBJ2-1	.	TGTGCCTGGACCGGGGGATCGCTAGGTGAGCAGTTCTTC	CAWTGGSLGEQFF
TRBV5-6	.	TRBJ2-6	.	TGTGCCAGCAGCCGCGAGGATCTAGGACTCTCTGGGGCCAACGTCCTGACTTTC	CASSREDLGLSGANVLTF
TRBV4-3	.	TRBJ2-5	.	TGCGCCAGCAGCCAAGAAGCTTCCCAGCCAGAGACCCAGTACTTC	CASSQEASQPETQYF
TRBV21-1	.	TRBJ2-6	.	TGTGCCAGCAGCAAAAACCCGGGGGCCCCCATCTCTGGGGCCAACGTCCTGACTTTC	CASSKNPGAPISGANVLTF
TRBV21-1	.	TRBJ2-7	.	TGTGCCAGGTTATTGGGACAGACCTCCTACGAGCAGTACTTC	CARLLGQTSYEQYF
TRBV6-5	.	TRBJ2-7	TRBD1	TGTGCCAGCAGTTACTCGGGACAGGGGGCTTACGAGCAGTACTTC	CASSYSGQGAYEQYF
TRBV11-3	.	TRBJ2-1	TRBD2	TGTGCCAGCAGCTTAGAACCTGCTAGCGGGGGCTCCTACAATGAGCAGTTCTTC	CASSLEPASGGSYNEQFF
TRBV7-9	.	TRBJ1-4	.	TGTGCCAGCAGCCCTACTAGTAATGAAAAACTGTTTTTT	CASSPTSNEKLFF
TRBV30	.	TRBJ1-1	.	TGTGCCTGGAGTTCCCTAGGGGCTCGCACCACTGAAGCTTTCTTT	CAWSSLGARTTEAFF
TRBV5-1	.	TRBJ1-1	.	TGCGCCAGCAGCTTGGAGTACATGAACACTGAAGCTTTCTTT	CASSLEYMNTEAFF
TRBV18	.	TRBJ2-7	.	TGTGCCAGCTCACCACTGGCAGACTCCTACGAGCAGTACTTC	CASSPLADSYEQYF
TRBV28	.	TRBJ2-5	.	TGTGCCAGCAGTTTGGAAAATCAAGAGACCCAGTACTTC	CASSLENQETQYF
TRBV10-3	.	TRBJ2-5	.	TGTGCCGTCTCCGAGCAGGGCCTTAGCCAAGAGACCCAGTACTTC	CAVSEQGLSQETQYF
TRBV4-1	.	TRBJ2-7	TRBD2	TGCGCCAGCAGCCGTGGCGGACTAGACTACGAGCAGTACTTC	CASSRGGLDYEQYF
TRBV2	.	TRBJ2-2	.	TGTGCCAGCACCCCCTGGTTAAGTGAAACCGGGGAGCTGTTTTTT	CASTPWLSETGELFF
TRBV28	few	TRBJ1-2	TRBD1	TGTGCCAGCGGCCCGACAGGGTGGGGGGTTCATGGCTACACCTTC	CASGPTGWGVHGYTF